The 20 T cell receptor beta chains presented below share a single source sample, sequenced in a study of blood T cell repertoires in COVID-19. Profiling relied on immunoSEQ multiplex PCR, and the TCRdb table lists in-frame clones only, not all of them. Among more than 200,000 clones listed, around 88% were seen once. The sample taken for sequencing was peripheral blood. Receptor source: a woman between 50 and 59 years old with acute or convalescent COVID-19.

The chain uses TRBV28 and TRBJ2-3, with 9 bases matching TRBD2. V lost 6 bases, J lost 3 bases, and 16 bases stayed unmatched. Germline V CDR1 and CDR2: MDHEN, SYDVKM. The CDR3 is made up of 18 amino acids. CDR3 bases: TGTGCCAGCAGGTCGCCGGGGAGGCGGGAGGGCCCAACAGATACGCAGTATTTT. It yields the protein CASRSPGRREGPTDTQYF.

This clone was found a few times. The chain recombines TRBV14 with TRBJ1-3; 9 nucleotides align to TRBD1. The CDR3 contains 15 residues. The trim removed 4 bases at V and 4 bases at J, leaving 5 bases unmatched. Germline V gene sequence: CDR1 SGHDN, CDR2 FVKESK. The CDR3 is CASSLDRGKGNTIYF. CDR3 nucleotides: TGTGCCAGCAGCCTCGACAGGGGGAAAGGAAACACCATATATTTT.

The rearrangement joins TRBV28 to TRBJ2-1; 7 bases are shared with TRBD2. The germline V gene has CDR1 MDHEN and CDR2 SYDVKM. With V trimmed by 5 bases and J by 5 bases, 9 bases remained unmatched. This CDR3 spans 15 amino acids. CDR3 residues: CASSDLGEGNNEQFF. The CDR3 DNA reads TGTGCCAGCAGTGATCTGGGGGAGGGCAACAATGAGCAGTTCTTC.

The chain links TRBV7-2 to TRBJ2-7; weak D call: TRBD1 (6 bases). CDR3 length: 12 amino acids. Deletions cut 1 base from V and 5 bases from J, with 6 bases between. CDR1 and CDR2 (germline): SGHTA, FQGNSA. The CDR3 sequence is CASSLDRDEQYF. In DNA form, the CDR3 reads TGTGCCAGCAGCTTAGACAGGGACGAGCAGTACTTC.

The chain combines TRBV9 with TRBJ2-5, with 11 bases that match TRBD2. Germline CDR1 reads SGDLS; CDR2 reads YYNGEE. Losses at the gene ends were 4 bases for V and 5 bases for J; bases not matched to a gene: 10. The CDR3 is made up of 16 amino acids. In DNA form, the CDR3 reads TGTGCCAGCAGCCCTGGTAGCGGGAGGGCCCAGGAGACCCAGTACTTC. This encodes CASSPGSGRAQETQYF.

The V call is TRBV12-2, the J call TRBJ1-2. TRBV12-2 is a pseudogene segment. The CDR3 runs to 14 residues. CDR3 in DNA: TGTGCAAGTCGCCCGCAAGGGGGGGGAAACGGCTACACCTTC. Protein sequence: CASRPQGGGNGYTF.

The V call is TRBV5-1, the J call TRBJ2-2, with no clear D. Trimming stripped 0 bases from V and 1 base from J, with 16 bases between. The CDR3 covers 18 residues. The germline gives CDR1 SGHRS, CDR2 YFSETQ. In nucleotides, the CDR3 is TGCGCCAGCAGCTTGGCCAAAGGTAGCCCCCTGAACACCGGGGAGCTGTTTTTT. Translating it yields CASSLAKGSPLNTGELFF.

CDR3 amino acids: CASSLSSAGQETQYF. The CDR3 coding sequence is TGTGCCAGCAGTTTATCGAGCGCCGGTCAAGAGACCCAGTACTTC. This chain links TRBV27 with TRBJ2-5; D gene unclear. The V and J ends lost 0 bases and 2 bases respectively, with 10 bases between them. The CDR3 spans 15 residues. Germline assignment: CDR1 MNHEY and CDR2 SMNVEV (reference sequence).

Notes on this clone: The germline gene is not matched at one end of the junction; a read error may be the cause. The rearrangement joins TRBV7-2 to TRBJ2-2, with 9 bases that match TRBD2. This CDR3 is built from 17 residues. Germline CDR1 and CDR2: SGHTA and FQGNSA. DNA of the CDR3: TGTGCCAGCAGCCTAGCCCCGCGGGCGGGAGGGACCGGGGAGCTGTTTTTT. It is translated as CASSLAPRAGGTGELFF.

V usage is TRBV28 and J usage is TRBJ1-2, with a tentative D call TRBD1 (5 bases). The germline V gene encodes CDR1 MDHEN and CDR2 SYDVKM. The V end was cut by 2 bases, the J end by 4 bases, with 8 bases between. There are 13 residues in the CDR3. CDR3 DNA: TGTGCCAGCAGTTTAAGGGGTGCCTATGGCTACACCTTC. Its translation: CASSLRGAYGYTF.

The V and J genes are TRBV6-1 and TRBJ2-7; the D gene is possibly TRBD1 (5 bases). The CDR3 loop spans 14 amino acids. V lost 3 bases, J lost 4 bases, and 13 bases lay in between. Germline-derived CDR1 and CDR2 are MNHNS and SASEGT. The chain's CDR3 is CASSDEAGWYEQYF. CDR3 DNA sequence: TGTGCCAGCAGTGACGAGGCAGGGTGGTACGAGCAGTACTTC.

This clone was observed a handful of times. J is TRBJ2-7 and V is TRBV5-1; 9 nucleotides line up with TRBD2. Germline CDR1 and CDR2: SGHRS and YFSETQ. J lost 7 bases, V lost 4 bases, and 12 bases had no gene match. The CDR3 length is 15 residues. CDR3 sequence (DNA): TGCGCCAGCAGCCCCCAAGTAGCGGGAGATGGTGAGCAGTACTTC. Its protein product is CASSPQVAGDGEQYF.

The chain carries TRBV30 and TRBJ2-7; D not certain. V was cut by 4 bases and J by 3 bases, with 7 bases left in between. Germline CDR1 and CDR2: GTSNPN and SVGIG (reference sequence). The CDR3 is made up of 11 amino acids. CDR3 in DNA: TGTGCCTGGAAGGCTAGCTACGAGCAGTACTTC. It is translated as CAWKASYEQYF.

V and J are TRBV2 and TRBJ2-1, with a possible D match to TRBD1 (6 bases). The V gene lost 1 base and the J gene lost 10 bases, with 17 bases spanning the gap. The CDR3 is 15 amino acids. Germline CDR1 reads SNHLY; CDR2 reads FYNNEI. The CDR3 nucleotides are TGTGCCAGCAGTGAAGATCGGGACAACCGATACGAGCAGTTCTTC. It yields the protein CASSEDRDNRYEQFF.

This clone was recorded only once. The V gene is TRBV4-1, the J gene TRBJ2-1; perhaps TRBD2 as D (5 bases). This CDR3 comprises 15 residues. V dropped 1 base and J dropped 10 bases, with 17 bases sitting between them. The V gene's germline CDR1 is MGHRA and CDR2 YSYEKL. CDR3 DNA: TGCGCCAGCAGCCAAGGTAACAGACTATTTAACGAGCAGTTCTTC. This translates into CASSQGNRLFNEQFF.

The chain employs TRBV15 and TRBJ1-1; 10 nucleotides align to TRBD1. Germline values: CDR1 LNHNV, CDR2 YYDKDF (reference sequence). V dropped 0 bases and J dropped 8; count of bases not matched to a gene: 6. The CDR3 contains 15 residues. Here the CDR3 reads CATSRDMSTGGEAFF. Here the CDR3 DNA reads TGTGCCACCAGCAGAGATATGTCGACAGGGGGCGAAGCTTTCTTT.

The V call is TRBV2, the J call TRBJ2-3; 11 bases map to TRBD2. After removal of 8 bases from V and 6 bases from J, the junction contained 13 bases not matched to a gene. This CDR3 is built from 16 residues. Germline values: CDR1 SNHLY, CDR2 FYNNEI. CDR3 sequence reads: CASVGPGLAVPDTQYF. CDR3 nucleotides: TGTGCCAGCGTAGGACCGGGACTAGCGGTCCCTGATACGCAGTATTTT.

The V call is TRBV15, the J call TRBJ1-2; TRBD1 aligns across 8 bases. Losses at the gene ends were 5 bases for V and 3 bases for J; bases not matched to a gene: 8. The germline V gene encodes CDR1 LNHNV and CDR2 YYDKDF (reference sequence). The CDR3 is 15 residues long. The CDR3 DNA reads TGTGCCACCAGCGACCGACAGGGGAACGACTATGGCTACACCTTC. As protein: CATSDRQGNDYGYTF.

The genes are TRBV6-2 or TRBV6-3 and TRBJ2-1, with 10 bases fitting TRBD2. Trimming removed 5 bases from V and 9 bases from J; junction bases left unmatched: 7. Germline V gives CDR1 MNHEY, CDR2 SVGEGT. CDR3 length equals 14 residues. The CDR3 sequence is CASSRAGGPGEQFF. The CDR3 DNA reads TGTGCCAGCAGTAGAGCGGGAGGGCCGGGTGAGCAGTTCTTC.

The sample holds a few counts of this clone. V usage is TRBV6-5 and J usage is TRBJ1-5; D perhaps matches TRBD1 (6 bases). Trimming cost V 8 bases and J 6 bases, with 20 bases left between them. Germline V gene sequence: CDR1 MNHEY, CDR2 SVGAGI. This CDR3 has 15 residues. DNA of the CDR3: TGTGCCAGCGACCCCGCGGGGAGGGGGACTCAGCCCCAGCATTTT. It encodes CASDPAGRGTQPQHF.